The 29 T cell receptor beta chains below come from one sample, sequenced in a study of blood T cell repertoires in COVID-19. The repertoire was sequenced with immunoSEQ multiplex PCR; TCRdb's copy has only in-frame clones and lacks some. The repertoire holds over 200,000 clones, with roughly 83% as singletons. Sequenced: peripheral blood. All receptors derive from a woman between 70 and 85 years old with active or convalescent COVID-19.

This clone was recorded once. The CDR3 here is CASSDTREWRNEQYF. The CDR3 DNA follows: TGCGCCAGCAGCGACACCCGGGAGTGGCGGAACGAGCAGTACTTC. The chain has TRBV5-1 and TRBJ2-7; tentative D call: TRBD2 (6 bases). Looked up from germline, CDR1 is SGHRS and CDR2 is YFSETQ. This CDR3 spans 15 amino acids. V shed 4 bases and J shed 5 bases, with 19 bases lying between them.

The rearrangement uses TRBV6-1 and TRBJ1-1; D is uncertain. The ends were cut back, 1 base at V and 1 base at J, with 13 bases in the middle. Germline lookup yields CDR1 MNHNS and CDR2 SASEGT. The CDR3 length is 16 residues. The DNA of the CDR3 is TGTGCCAGCAGTGAAGGTCGGTTTATCGAGAACACTGAAGCTTTCTTT. Its translation is CASSEGRFIENTEAFF.

The rearrangement links TRBV19 to TRBJ1-1; weak D call: TRBD1 (6 bases). Germline CDR1 reads LNHDA; CDR2 reads SQIVND (reference sequence). The CDR3 length is 13 residues. The V end lost 7 bases, the J end lost 3 bases, and 12 bases lay between the germline ends. CDR3 in amino acids: CASKRGGHTEAFF. In nucleotides, the CDR3 is TGTGCCAGTAAAAGGGGGGGCCACACTGAAGCTTTCTTT.

The genes are TRBV3-1 (or the pseudogene TRBV3-2) and TRBJ1-6, with no clear D. The CDR3 extends over 12 amino acids. Trimming shortened V by 0 bases and J by 9 bases, and 3 bases separated the two germline ends. Germline V gene sequence: CDR1 LGHDT, CDR2 YNNKEL (reference sequence). The CDR3 DNA reads as TGTGCCAGCAGCCAAGAGGCTTCACCCCTCCACTTT. Translating gives CASSQEASPLHF.

This clone has just a few counts. The chain recombines TRBV9 with TRBJ2-3; perhaps TRBD2 as D (7 bases). Germline-derived CDR1 and CDR2 are SGDLS and YYNGEE. The CDR3 runs 16 residues. The V and J ends lost 1 base and 5 bases respectively, with 17 bases between them. DNA of the CDR3: TGTGCCAGCAGCGTAACAGAGTGGGGGGGCGGAGATACGCAGTATTTT. This encodes CASSVTEWGGGDTQYF.

This chain joins TRBV5-4 and TRBJ1-5; a possible D gene is TRBD1 (5 bases). Germline V CDR1 and CDR2: SGHNT, YYREEE (reference sequence). Trimming left V 0 bases short and J 1 base short, with 14 bases between. This CDR3 spans 17 amino acids. The CDR3 DNA follows: TGTGCCAGCAGCTTGGACAGGACGAGATTGAGCAATCAGCCCCAGCATTTT. It codes for CASSLDRTRLSNQPQHF.

The chain is built from TRBV4-1 and TRBJ2-2; 11 nucleotides agree with TRBD2. There are 16 residues in the CDR3. The germline V gene encodes CDR1 MGHRA and CDR2 YSYEKL. Losses at the gene ends were 3 bases for V and 5 bases for J; bases not matched to a gene: 5. The CDR3 nucleotides are TGCGCCAGCAGCCACGGTAGCGGGAGGGCAACCGGGGAGCTGTTTTTT. Encoded protein: CASSHGSGRATGELFF.

V and J are TRBV10-2 and TRBJ2-7, with no clear D. This CDR3 is 13 amino acids long. Trimming cost V 7 bases and J 1 base, with 11 bases left between them. Germline CDR1 is WSHSY and CDR2 is SAAADI. The CDR3 sequence: CASISTRSYEQYF. The CDR3, as DNA: TGCGCCAGCATTTCCACTCGATCCTACGAGCAGTACTTC.

This chain joins TRBV4-3 and TRBJ2-5, with D tentatively TRBD2 (5 bases). V was cut by 1 base and J by 2 bases, with 5 bases left in between. There are 13 residues in the CDR3. Germline CDR1 reads LGHNA; CDR2 reads YSLEER. CDR3 sequence (DNA): TGCGCCAGCAGCCAAGGGGAGCAAGAGACCCAGTACTTC. Its protein product is CASSQGEQETQYF.

The chain employs TRBV15 and TRBJ1-4; a weak D match, TRBD1 (6 bases). The CDR3 extends over 16 amino acids. Germline values: CDR1 LNHNV, CDR2 YYDKDF (reference sequence). The V end lost 2 bases, the J end lost 7 bases, and 17 bases lay between the germline ends. CDR3 region: CATSRRADSTLEKLFF. The CDR3 DNA reads TGTGCCACCAGCAGACGAGCGGACAGCACGCTTGAAAAACTGTTTTTT.

This chain links TRBV6-5 with TRBJ2-7, with TRBD2 identical over 13 bases. V lost 6 bases to trimming and J lost 4 bases; unmatched junction nucleotides: 6. Per the germline V gene, CDR1 is MNHEY and CDR2 is SVGAGI. There are 15 residues in the CDR3. Here the CDR3 reads CASSPWTSGGYEQYF. Here the CDR3 DNA reads TGTGCCAGCAGCCCCTGGACTAGCGGGGGATACGAGCAGTACTTC.

V and J are TRBV27 and TRBJ2-1; TRBD2 matches at 8 bases. The CDR3 has 18 residues. V shed 6 bases and J 0 bases; nucleotides not matched to a gene: 13. Germline CDR1 is MNHEY and CDR2 is SMNVEV (reference sequence). The CDR3 here is CASSVWLAGRPSYNEQFF. DNA of the CDR3: TGTGCCAGCAGCGTTTGGTTAGCGGGACGCCCCTCCTACAATGAGCAGTTCTTC.

This clone was observed a single time. The chain has TRBV18 and TRBJ2-6, with D possibly TRBD2 on 7 matching bases. V lost 2 bases and J lost 0, with 11 bases in between. This CDR3 contains 17 residues. Per the germline V gene, CDR1 is KGHSH and CDR2 is LQKENI. The CDR3 region has the DNA TGTGCCAGCTCACCAATGGCGGGGGCCTCTGGGGCCAACGTCCTGACTTTC. Its translation is CASSPMAGASGANVLTF.

The rearrangement joins TRBV24-1 to TRBJ1-3; D is undetermined. V gave up 10 bases and J gave up 4 bases, with 13 bases separating them. Germline V gives CDR1 KGHDR, CDR2 SFDVKD. The CDR3 contains 13 residues. In DNA, the CDR3 is TGTGCCACACAACGGGGAACAGGAAACACCATATATTTT. Translated: CATQRGTGNTIYF.

The V gene is TRBV13, the J gene TRBJ2-7; 11 nucleotides align to TRBD2. Looked up from germline, CDR1 is PRHDT and CDR2 is FYEKMQ (reference sequence). Trimming took 5 bases from V and 2 from J; bases not matched to a gene: 5. CDR3 length equals 15 residues. CDR3 protein: CASSPVAGGAYEQYF. The CDR3 nucleotides read TGTGCCAGCAGCCCTGTAGCGGGGGGGGCCTACGAGCAGTACTTC.

The chain has TRBV6-1 and TRBJ1-5, with D unclear. The CDR3 is 18 amino acids. The germline CDR1 and CDR2 sequences are MNHNS and SASEGT. The germline V and J ends were trimmed by 1 base and 0 bases, with 16 bases remaining between them. CDR3 in DNA: TGTGCCAGCAGTGAAGGTGTCAGATACCTTCCTAGCAATCAGCCCCAGCATTTT. Translation gives CASSEGVRYLPSNQPQHF.

This clone showed up just a few times. The V and J genes are TRBV3-1 (or the pseudogene TRBV3-2) and TRBJ1-2, with TRBD1 as a possible D gene (6 bases). Germline-derived CDR1 and CDR2 are LGHDT and YNNKEL (reference sequence). V shed 1 base and J shed 2 bases, with 11 bases lying between them. This CDR3 contains 15 residues. CDR3 in DNA: TGTGCCAGCAGCCAAGCCGACAGGAGGAACTATGGCTACACCTTC. It codes for CASSQADRRNYGYTF.

V and J are TRBV19 and TRBJ1-1, with D unresolved. This CDR3 region has 13 residues. The V end was cut by 9 bases, the J end by 4 bases, with 15 bases between. CDR1 and CDR2 (germline): LNHDA, SQIVND (reference sequence). CDR3 in DNA: TGTGCCAGCCAACTTACTTTATTCACTGAAGCTTTCTTT. It codes for CASQLTLFTEAFF. The variable domain in full, with the rest retrieved from reference TRBV19 and TRBJ1-1, is DGGITQSPKYLFRKEGQNVTLSCEQNLNHDAMYWYRQDPGQGLRLIYYSQIVNDFQKGDIAEGYSVSREKKESFPLTVTSAQKNPTAFYLCASQLTLFTEAFFGQGTRLTVV.

The chain combines TRBV9 with TRBJ1-1, with a possible D match to TRBD1 (5 bases). Trimming shortened V by 4 bases and J by 5 bases, and 15 bases separated the two germline ends. Germline loops: CDR1 SGDLS, CDR2 YYNGEE. The CDR3 is 14 residues long. CDR3 sequence (DNA): TGTGCCAGCAGCCCCCAGGGAGGGCTTACTGAAGCTTTCTTT. It codes for CASSPQGGLTEAFF.

The V gene is TRBV18, the J gene TRBJ2-7, with 8 bases aligning to TRBD1. The germline CDR1 and CDR2 sequences are KGHSH and LQKENI. CDR3 length equals 14 residues. V lost 0 bases to trimming and J lost 3 bases; unmatched junction nucleotides: 1. This CDR3 is CASSPPGTGYEQYF. The CDR3 DNA reads TGTGCCAGCTCACCACCCGGGACAGGCTACGAGCAGTACTTC.

The rearrangement links TRBV11-3 to TRBJ2-3; 7 bases match TRBD2. The CDR3 length is 15 residues. Looked up from germline, CDR1 is SGHNT and CDR2 is YENEEA. The V segment lost 6 bases and the J segment 2 bases; nucleotides outside the gene matches: 8. The CDR3 DNA reads TGTGCCAGCAGTCCTGCTAGCGGAAACACAGATACGCAGTATTTT. It yields the protein CASSPASGNTDTQYF.

The genes are TRBV19 and TRBJ1-2, with 9 bases that match TRBD1. Germline values: CDR1 LNHDA, CDR2 SQIVND (reference sequence). The CDR3 is 13 amino acids. The V gene end was trimmed by 6 bases and the J gene end by 8 bases; junction bases not matched to a gene: 7. CDR3 sequence reads: CASRATGGVGYTF. CDR3 DNA: TGTGCCAGTAGAGCTACAGGGGGCGTCGGCTACACCTTC.

This sequence joins TRBV28 and TRBJ2-7; the match to TRBD2 covers 13 bases. CDR1 is MDHEN and CDR2 is SYDVKM in the germline V gene. This CDR3 is 14 amino acids long. V lost 6 bases to trimming and J lost 3 bases; unmatched junction nucleotides: 2. The CDR3 reads CASSGLAGDYEQYF. The CDR3 DNA follows: TGTGCCAGCAGCGGACTAGCGGGAGACTACGAGCAGTACTTC.

Turning to this clone: One end of the junction is discordant with germline, which a read error may explain. J is TRBJ2-3 and V is TRBV18, with TRBD2 matching 10 bases. CDR3 size: 16 residues. Germline V gives CDR1 KGHSH, CDR2 LQKENI. CDR3 sequence: CASSPQDSGRTDTQYF. CDR3 nucleotides: TGTGCCAGCTCCCCACAGGATAGCGGGAGGACAGATACGCAGTATTTT.

This clone was seen a few times. This chain uses TRBV7-9 with TRBJ2-4, with D perhaps matching TRBD2 (5 bases). CDR1 and CDR2 (germline): SEHNR, FQNEAQ (reference sequence). This CDR3 comprises 14 residues. V shed 5 bases and J shed 9 bases, with 17 bases lying between them. As DNA, the CDR3 is TGTGCCAGCAGCCCGTTCGCGCCGGGGAGCATTCAGTACTTC. Translating gives CASSPFAPGSIQYF.

The rearrangement links TRBV2 to TRBJ2-5; no reliable D call. V dropped 5 bases and J dropped 3 bases, with 4 bases sitting between them. The CDR3 covers 11 residues. Germline V lookup: CDR1 SNHLY, CDR2 FYNNEI. CDR3 nucleotides: TGTGCCAGCAGTTCTAAAGAGACCCAGTACTTC. This codes for CASSSKETQYF. The entire variable domain, with the rest obtained from reference TRBV2 and TRBJ2-5, is as follows: EPEVTQTPSHQVTQMGQEVILRCVPISNHLYFYWYRQILGQKVEFLVSFYNNEISEKSEIFDDQFSVERPDGSNFTLKIRSTKLEDSAMYFCASSSKETQYFGPGTRLLVL.

The genes are TRBV7-2 and TRBJ2-7; possible D gene TRBD1, 6 bases. Trimming shortened V by 2 bases and J by 6 bases, and 23 bases separated the two germline ends. The CDR3 length is 17 residues. The germline gives CDR1 SGHTA, CDR2 FQGNSA. The CDR3 DNA reads as TGTGCCAGCAGCTTAAGACCTCGCCCCGGGACACCGCCCGAGCAGTACTTC. Protein product: CASSLRPRPGTPPEQYF.

This clone was found once. This chain links TRBV2 with TRBJ2-7; 7 positions match TRBD2. Germline V gene lookup returns CDR1 SNHLY and CDR2 FYNNEI. V trimming: 5 bases; J trimming: 3 bases; junction bases outside the gene matches: 16. The CDR3 contains 17 residues. CDR3 bases: TGTGCCAGCAGTTCCGGGGTGTACGCGGGAGAACGCTACGAGCAGTACTTC. This translates into CASSSGVYAGERYEQYF.

The rearrangement joins TRBV5-1 to TRBJ2-5; 7 positions agree with TRBD1. V gave up 0 bases and J gave up 5 bases; unmatched junction bases: 7. The CDR3 is 15 amino acids. Germline-derived CDR1 and CDR2 are SGHRS and YFSETQ. The CDR3 region has the DNA TGCGCCAGCAGCTTGGTAGGGGGACAGACGGAGACCCAGTACTTC. Translating gives CASSLVGGQTETQYF.